This TCR beta chain was captured in a study of CD4+ T cells in melanoma. Profiling relied on immunoSEQ multiplex PCR, and the TCRdb table lists in-frame clones only, not all of them. The data show around 100,000 clones, with about 90% seen just once and around 3.3% held by the top ten. The CDR3 covers 13 residues. CDR1 ENHRY and CDR2 SYGVKD come from the germline V gene. Trimming stripped 4 bases from V and 5 bases from J, with 8 bases between. The chain carries TRBV10-3 and TRBJ2-2; D gene uncertain. The source is a human donor with melanoma. Material: peripheral blood. Written as DNA, the CDR3 is TGTGCCATCAGTGCGACCTTAACCGGGGAGCTGTTTTTT. Translated, it gives CAISATLTGELFF.